The 10 T cell receptor beta chains listed next were all sequenced from one sample in a study of T cell responses to AZD1222 COVID-19 vaccine. Profiling relied on immunoSEQ multiplex PCR, and the TCRdb table lists in-frame clones only, not all of them. The table records 75,000 to 90,000 clones, 80% to 95% of them present only once. The sample here was peripheral blood, taken 28 days after the second AZD1222 dose. Every receptor here comes from an adult who received the AZD1222 COVID-19 vaccine.

The chain links TRBV6-5 to TRBJ2-1; either TRBD1 or TRBD2 may fit D (5 bases each). This CDR3 contains 15 residues. Germline CDR1 reads MNHEY; CDR2 reads SVGAGI. The V and J ends lost 10 bases and 5 bases respectively, with 21 bases between them. CDR3: CAIGAGLPHDNEQFF. CDR3 sequence (DNA): TGTGCCATAGGGGCGGGCCTACCACATGACAATGAGCAGTTCTTC.

The J gene is TRBJ1-4, the V gene TRBV9; possible D gene TRBD1, 5 bases. Germline CDR1 and CDR2: SGDLS and YYNGEE. V lost 4 bases and J lost 7, with 14 bases in between. The CDR3 covers 14 residues. The DNA for the CDR3 is TGTGCCAGCAGCCCCCAGCCCGGGGGTGAAAAACTGTTTTTT. Translation: CASSPQPGGEKLFF.

The V call is TRBV5-6, the J call TRBJ2-1, with 10 bases fitting TRBD1. The CDR3 spans 16 residues. V lost 3 bases and J lost 7; bases outside the gene matches: 10. Germline V CDR1 and CDR2: SGHDT, YYEEEE. Written as DNA, the CDR3 is TGTGCCAGCAGCTGGATCCGGGACAGGGGTGGTAATGAGCAGTTCTTC. Encoded protein: CASSWIRDRGGNEQFF.

The rearrangement uses TRBV27 and TRBJ2-1; TRBD1 is a possible D gene (5 bases). The germline V gene has CDR1 MNHEY and CDR2 SMNVEV (reference sequence). The ends were cut back, 4 bases at V and 4 bases at J, with 14 bases in the middle. The CDR3 contains 15 residues. In DNA, the CDR3 is TGTGCCAGCAGTTCTTCCATTGGGGCTTACAATGAGCAGTTCTTC. It codes for CASSSSIGAYNEQFF.

J is TRBJ2-7 and V is TRBV19; 8 bases are a match to TRBD2. CDR1 and CDR2 from the germline V gene are LNHDA and SQIVND (reference sequence). The junction had 7 bases not matched to a gene; V was cut back by 10 bases and J by 2 bases. The CDR3 spans 13 residues. CDR3 sequence reads: CATRSSGPYEQYF. CDR3 coding DNA: TGTGCCACCCGCTCTAGCGGGCCCTACGAGCAGTACTTC.

This sequence joins TRBV28 and TRBJ1-2; D gene ambiguous. The germline gives CDR1 MDHEN, CDR2 SYDVKM. CDR3 length equals 15 residues. V lost 2 bases, J lost 4 bases, and 14 bases lay in between. The CDR3 region is CASSLAAGRGYGYTF. The CDR3 bases are TGTGCCAGCAGTTTAGCGGCGGGCCGCGGCTATGGCTACACCTTC.

This sequence joins TRBV3-1 (or the pseudogene TRBV3-2) and TRBJ2-2; D is perhaps TRBD1 (5 bases). The CDR3 spans 14 residues. Germline lookup yields CDR1 LGHDT and CDR2 YNNKEL (reference sequence). V was cut by 5 bases and J by 2 bases, with 9 bases left in between. The DNA of the CDR3 is TGTGCCAGCAGCGTTGGACATAACACCGGGGAGCTGTTTTTT. Its protein product is CASSVGHNTGELFF.

The J gene is TRBJ2-1, the V gene TRBV19, with 11 bases lining up with TRBD2. The CDR3 spans 16 residues. Per the germline V gene, CDR1 is LNHDA and CDR2 is SQIVND (reference sequence). After removal of 5 bases from V and 4 bases from J, the junction contained 7 bases not matched to a gene. In nucleotides, the CDR3 is TGTGCCAGTAGTCCTCCGGGACTAGCGGAATACAATGAGCAGTTCTTC. Amino acids: CASSPPGLAEYNEQFF.

V gene TRBV6-6 combines with J gene TRBJ1-6; TRBD1 matches at 11 bases. CDR1 is MNHNY and CDR2 is SVGAGI in the germline V gene (reference sequence). V trimming: 5 bases; J trimming: 3 bases; junction bases outside the gene matches: 12. This CDR3 comprises 19 residues. The CDR3 DNA follows: TGTGCCAGCAGTCGCATGTTTCCCGGGACAGGGGGCTATAATTCACCCCTCCACTTT. Translating it yields CASSRMFPGTGGYNSPLHF.

The chain carries TRBV5-1 and TRBJ2-7, with a weak D call TRBD2 (5 bases). The germline CDR1 and CDR2 sequences are SGHRS and YFSETQ. This CDR3 spans 14 amino acids. Trimming left V 1 base short and J 2 bases short, with 10 bases between. In DNA, the CDR3 is TGCGCCAGCAGCTTGTATCGGGGAACCTACGAGCAGTACTTC. Its protein product is CASSLYRGTYEQYF.